This TCR beta chain appears in the sequencing data of a study of CD8+CD57+ T cells in acquired aplastic anemia. Study-wide findings and caveats: Overlapping CD8+ CDR3 repertoires of patients and controls contained approximately 28 shared sequences.

The sequenced patients had an expansion of CD8+CD57+ cells seen by flow cytometry. Patients had received no therapy at the time of blood sampling. The TCR beta profiling, which covered VDJ combination and CDR3 sequence, was carried out using genomic DNA as the template. TCRdb independently ran MiXCR on the reads; one entry per CDR3 protein. The data hold over 150,000 distinct CDR3 sequences, with 70% to 80% observed a single time. With regard to this clonotype: The target antigen is unknown.

The CDR3 is 16 residues long. The V gene lost 0 bases and the J gene lost 1 base, with 13 bases spanning the gap. From germline, CDR1 is DFQATT and CDR2 SNEGSKA (reference sequence). The chain couples TRBV20-1 to TRBJ2-1; possible D gene TRBD2, 5 bases. The specimen sequenced was sorted CD4+, CD8+, or CD8+CD57+ T cells (not recorded which) from PBMCs. The source is a human donor with aplastic anemia. The CDR3: CSARDFGERSYNEQFF. The CDR3, as DNA: TGCAGTGCTAGAGATTTCGGGGAGAGGTCCTACAATGAGCAGTTCTTC.